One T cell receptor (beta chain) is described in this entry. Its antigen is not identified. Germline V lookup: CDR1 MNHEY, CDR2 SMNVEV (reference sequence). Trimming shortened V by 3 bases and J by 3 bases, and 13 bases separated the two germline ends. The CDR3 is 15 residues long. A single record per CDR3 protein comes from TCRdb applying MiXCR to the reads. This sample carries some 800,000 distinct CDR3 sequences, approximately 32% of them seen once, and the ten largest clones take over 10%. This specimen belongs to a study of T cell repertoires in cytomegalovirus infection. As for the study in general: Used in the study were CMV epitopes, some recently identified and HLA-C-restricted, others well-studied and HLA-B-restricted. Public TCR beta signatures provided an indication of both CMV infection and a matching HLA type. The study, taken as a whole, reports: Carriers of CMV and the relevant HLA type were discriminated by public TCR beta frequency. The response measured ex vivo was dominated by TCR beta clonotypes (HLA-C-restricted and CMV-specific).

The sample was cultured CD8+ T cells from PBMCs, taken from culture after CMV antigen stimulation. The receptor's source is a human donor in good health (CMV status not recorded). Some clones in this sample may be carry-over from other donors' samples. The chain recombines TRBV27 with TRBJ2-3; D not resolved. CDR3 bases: TGTGCCAGCAGTTTTGGACCAATGGGGACAGATACGCAGTATTTT. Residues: CASSFGPMGTDTQYF.